Listed below are T cell receptor beta chains from one sample, sequenced in a study of T-cell reconstitution after alpha-beta-depleted transplantation in children. A single record per CDR3 protein comes from TCRdb applying MiXCR to the PCR reads. The table shows some 300,000 distinct CDR3 sequences, with 10% occurring only once. The input for sequencing was PBMCs from the stem cell graft donor, taken from the stem cell graft. These receptors originate from a human donor who donated a stem cell graft to a child with acute lymphoblastic leukemia. CDR3s include the opening cysteine and the closing phenylalanine or tryptophan. A D gene is named only where the DNA matches it firmly. A clone size is listed for some rows: how often the clone was seen (once, few, many), or a class if it is expanded.

NA	NA	TRBV4-1	TRBJ1-1	CASSQSPEMNTEAFF	TGCGCCAGCAGCCAAAGCCCGGAGATGAACACTGAAGCTTTCTTT
NA	NA	TRBV7-2	TRBJ2-1	CASSLFDYNEQFF	TGTGCCAGCAGCTTATTTGACTACAATGAGCAGTTCTTC
few	TRBD2	TRBV29-1	TRBJ2-7	CSVEDEAGGDYEQYF	TGCAGCGTTGAAGACGAAGCGGGAGGGGACTACGAGCAGTACTTC
NA	NA	TRBV9	TRBJ2-3	CASSVGSGGGADTQYF	TGTGCCAGCAGCGTAGGCTCGGGAGGGGGCGCAGATACGCAGTATTTT
many	TRBD1	TRBV5-1	TRBJ2-7	CASSRMTGETYEQYF	TGCGCCAGCAGCCGCATGACAGGGGAAACCTACGAGCAGTACTTC
few	NA	TRBV5-5	TRBJ1-5	CASSNRASGNQPQHF	TGTGCCAGCAGCAACAGGGCCTCAGGCAATCAGCCCCAGCATTTT
NA	NA	TRBV5-1	TRBJ2-1	CASSLGLADPNTLGRGHEQFF	TGCGCCAGCAGCTTGGGTTTAGCGGACCCGAACACCCTCGGCCGGGGGCATGAGCAGTTCTTC
NA	TRBD2	TRBV7-2	TRBJ2-2	CASSSGLAGRTGELFF	TGTGCCAGCAGCAGCGGACTAGCGGGACGCACCGGGGAGCTGTTTTTT
few	TRBD1	TRBV4-1	TRBJ1-1	CASSLRDRGFLEAFF	TGCGCCAGCAGCCTCCGGGACAGGGGCTTTCTAGAAGCTTTCTTT
few	NA	TRBV20-1	TRBJ1-2	CSAGYGTDPENGYTF	TGCAGTGCCGGATACGGGACGGATCCAGAGAATGGCTACACCTTC
many	TRBD2	TRBV12-3/TRBV12-4	TRBJ2-3	CASGWTAGGSTDTQYF	TGTGCCAGCGGATGGACGGCGGGAGGAAGCACAGATACGCAGTATTTT
few	NA	TRBV7-8	TRBJ2-3	CASSLGQRTPTDTQYF	TGTGCCAGCAGCTTAGGGCAGCGGACCCCCACAGATACGCAGTATTTT
NA	NA	TRBV7-7	TRBJ2-5	CASSSGRQYQETQYF	TGTGCTAGCAGCTCGGGAAGGCAGTACCAAGAGACCCAGTACTTC
NA	NA	TRBV20-1	TRBJ2-7	CSARDIDYEQYF	TGCAGTGCTAGGGACATAGACTACGAGCAGTACTTC
many	TRBD2	TRBV4-3	TRBJ2-2	CASSQDPWGGRATGELFF	TGCGCCAGCAGCCAAGACCCCTGGGGCGGGAGGGCGACCGGGGAGCTGTTTTTT
few	TRBD1	TRBV20-1	TRBJ2-7	CSAREGDRAHEQYF	TGCAGTGCTAGAGAGGGGGACAGGGCCCACGAGCAGTACTTC
few	NA	TRBV12-3/TRBV12-4	TRBJ2-7	CASSLALKGPPGEQYF	TGTGCCAGCAGTTTAGCGCTAAAGGGACCCCCGGGGGAGCAGTACTTC
few	NA	TRBV29-1	TRBJ2-2	CSVDYPNTGELFF	TGCAGCGTTGACTATCCGAACACCGGGGAGCTGTTTTTT
many	NA	TRBV9	TRBJ2-1	CASSVRSPTNNEQFF	TGTGCCAGCAGCGTAAGGAGCCCAACAAACAATGAGCAGTTCTTC
many	NA	TRBV4-1	TRBJ2-7	CASSYGGSYEQYF	TGCGCCAGCAGCTACGGGGGTTCCTACGAGCAGTACTTC
few	NA	TRBV12-3/TRBV12-4	TRBJ2-7	CASSFRDFPYEQYF	TGTGCCAGCAGTTTCCGTGACTTCCCCTACGAGCAGTACTTC
NA	TRBD1	TRBV27	TRBJ1-6	CASSPTGGIDSPLHF	TGTGCCAGCAGCCCGACAGGGGGCATCGATTCACCCCTCCACTTT
many	NA	TRBV7-9	TRBJ2-1	CASLRTAYYNEQFF	TGTGCCAGTTTACGGACAGCGTACTACAATGAGCAGTTCTTC
few	NA	TRBV28	TRBJ2-2	CASSFAGPGELFF	TGTGCCAGCAGTTTTGCAGGGCCCGGGGAGCTGTTTTTT
few	NA	TRBV20-1	TRBJ2-5	CSARDPGPYKGSQETQYF	TGCAGTGCTAGAGATCCCGGTCCCTATAAAGGTAGCCAAGAGACCCAGTACTTC
few	TRBD1	TRBV6-2/TRBV6-3	TRBJ2-1	CASSYYRTGTNEQFF	TGTGCCAGCAGTTACTATCGGACAGGGACGAATGAGCAGTTCTTC
NA	TRBD2	TRBV12-3/TRBV12-4	TRBJ2-1	CASSFFGGRSNEQFF	TGTGCCAGCAGTTTTTTCGGCGGGAGGAGCAATGAGCAGTTCTTC
few	NA	TRBV7-2	TRBJ2-7	CASSARDSYEQYF	TGTGCCAGCAGCGCCAGGGACTCCTACGAGCAGTACTTC
few	NA	TRBV27	TRBJ2-7	CASSFGTSGDIYEQYF	TGTGCCAGCAGTTTCGGCACTTCGGGAGATATCTACGAGCAGTACTTC
many	TRBD1	TRBV5-1	TRBJ2-3	CASSLWTGGRSTDTQYF	TGCGCCAGCAGCTTGTGGACAGGGGGCCGTTCTACAGATACGCAGTATTTT
NA	TRBD2	TRBV5-6	TRBJ2-3	CASSPLAGDADTQYF	TGTGCCAGCAGCCCCTTAGCGGGAGATGCAGATACGCAGTATTTT